The sequence of this T cell receptor beta chain was determined in a study of shared clonotypes between healthy human individuals. Study-wide results and caveats: Blood was the only sampled material, and tissue repertoires likely differ.

CDR1 is MDHEN, CDR2 SYDVKM, per germline. CDR3 length equals 16 residues. Trimming stripped 6 bases from V and 2 bases from J, with 19 bases between. This clone was recorded only once. Antigen unknown. The run depth of the assay was deep. Ten immunoSEQ deep assay plates served to sequence unsorted PBMC DNA. Clones were read by immunoSEQ multiplex PCR, and TCRdb kept only the in-frame ones, dropping some. The table lists 450,000 to 550,000 clones, approximately 79% of them singletons. The chain links TRBV28 to TRBJ1-1; D uncertain. Sequenced: PBMCs. The clonotype was recovered from a woman between 40 and 50 years old in good health. Some clones in this sample may be carry-over from other donors' samples. Here the CDR3 reads CASSQKGSQRNTEAFF. The CDR3, as DNA: TGTGCCAGCAGCCAAAAAGGCTCCCAACGCAACACTGAAGCTTTCTTT.